These T cell receptor beta chains were read from a single sample in a study of blood T cell repertoires in COVID-19. Only in-frame clones appear in the TCRdb table, and some are missing; sequencing was by immunoSEQ multiplex PCR. The sample lists roughly 160,000 clones, 79% seen once, with around 20% in the top ten. The sequencing sample was made of PBMCs or T cells enriched from blood (not recorded which). These receptors came from a woman in her 70s in a cohort exposed to, infected with or recovered from COVID-19 (not recorded which). CDR3s include the opening cysteine and the closing phenylalanine or tryptophan. Clone size is shown for a subset of rows, as once, few, many or a class of expanded clone.

>once|TRBV7-9
CASSPGGVWYEQYF
>few|TRBV7-2
CASNLWGGSINEQFF
>NA|TRBV4-1
CASTLAGGPHTGELFF
>NA|TRBV19
CASSMRQMNTEAFF
>once|TRBV6-5
CASSSGTGVMNTQYF
>NA|TRBV5-1
CASSFGTGDGYTF
>NA|TRBV9
CASSVEVGTGWAGELFF
>NA|TRBV6-6
CASSSLGQGGGNEQFF
>NA|TRBV3-1/TRBV3-2
CASSQSGQGLNTEAFF
>NA|TRBV5-6
CASSRGNVVTGLTFF
>NA|TRBV7-9
CASRYTGGNEQFF
>NA|TRBV21-1
CASSKVGAEASIPSINQPQHF
>NA|TRBV7-8
CASSWDFNQPQHF
>NA|TRBV30
CAWSVGRENTGELFF
>NA|TRBV5-1
CASSATSYEQYF
>NA|TRBV9
CASSEGSVNEKLFF
>NA|TRBV7-8
CASSLGAYGYTF
>NA|TRBV3-1/TRBV3-2
CASSLLAGGSDTQYF
>NA|TRBV6-5
CASSYRPGVYEQYF
>NA|TRBV6-5
CASSSPVGFNYGYTF
>few|TRBV19
CASSIQVEAFF
>NA|TRBV2
CAGLTGSKINEQFF
>NA|TRBV5-4
CASSLGSAGLNTEAFF
>NA|TRBV9
CASSAGTGENEKLFF
>NA|TRBV5-1
CASSPLRSSGSAVGEQYF
>few|TRBV5-4
CASSSTVSSTDTQYF
>NA|TRBV9
CASSVGDSSYNEQFF
>NA|TRBV6-5
CASRIQLAGGYEQYF
>NA|TRBV5-4
CASSPGPGEGNTGELFF
>NA|TRBV29-1
CSVRYEDSNQPQHF
>NA|TRBV11-1
CASSSTSGGNTEAFF
>NA|TRBV5-5
CASSFVNLNTGELFF
>once|TRBV24-1
CATSDPSGLVGYNEQFF
>NA|TRBV24-1
CATSDLGDFHTGELFF
>NA|TRBV28
CAYGGGSAGNTIYF
>NA|TRBV2
CASGGESYSYNSPLHF
>NA|TRBV4-2
CASSQDSVRHTYNEQFF
>NA|TRBV24-1
CATSAPGTGLSNYGYTF
>once|TRBV10-1
CASMAGTNTGELFF
>few|TRBV7-9
CASSDTGTKGNTIYF
>NA|TRBV7-2
CASSPRWFDEQYF
>NA|TRBV7-9
CASSSTGTAYEQYF
>few|TRBV7-2
CASSLSVGSGELFF
>NA|TRBV6-2/TRBV6-3
CASSPSLWDRGSSSNQPQHF
>NA|TRBV5-5
CASSSRQEATQRYF
>NA|TRBV5-6
CASSFYGGYTF
>NA|TRBV19
CASSMSSRGNQPQHF
>NA|TRBV13
CASSIGPRGYEQYF